These 10 T cell receptor beta chains were sequenced from one sample in a study of blood T cell repertoires in COVID-19. Libraries were prepared by immunoSEQ multiplex PCR; TCRdb keeps only in-frame clonotypes and omits some of them. The sample shows under 300,000 clones, 85% to 95% of them seen only once. Specimen: PBMCs or T cells enriched from blood (not recorded which). The receptors here all came from a young woman who had recovered from COVID-19.

The gene calls are TRBV14 and TRBJ2-7; D call uncertain. From germline, CDR1 is SGHDN and CDR2 FVKESK. V shed 1 base and J shed 3 bases, with 22 bases lying between them. The CDR3 spans 18 residues. In nucleotides, the CDR3 is TGTGCCAGCAGCCAAGTAAGACTGCTGGTGGCTCACAACTACGAGCAGTACTTC. Protein: CASSQVRLLVAHNYEQYF.

The CDR3 bases are TGCGCCAGCAGCCCGCGGGGGGGCCCTAATGAAAAACTGTTTTTT. Protein sequence: CASSPRGGPNEKLFF. The V call is TRBV5-1, the J call TRBJ1-4; D is possibly TRBD1 (6 bases). This CDR3 region has 15 residues. Germline values: CDR1 SGHRS, CDR2 YFSETQ. V lost 4 bases to trimming and J lost 3 bases, with 13 bases between them.

This chain joins TRBV5-1 and TRBJ2-3, with D possibly TRBD2 on 5 matching bases. This CDR3 contains 15 residues. CDR1 and CDR2 (germline): SGHRS, YFSETQ. V shed 2 bases and J shed 1 base, with 11 bases lying between them. The CDR3 sequence: CASSFGGLGTDTQYF. DNA for the CDR3: TGCGCCAGCAGCTTCGGAGGCCTTGGCACAGATACGCAGTATTTT.

The CDR3 DNA reads as TGTGCCAGCTCCCCCAGGGGACATATGAACACTGAAGCTTTCTTT. This codes for CASSPRGHMNTEAFF. The gene calls are TRBV28 and TRBJ1-1; TRBD1 might be the D (6 bases). This CDR3 contains 15 residues. Germline values: CDR1 MDHEN, CDR2 SYDVKM. The V end was cut by 8 bases, the J end by 0 bases, with 16 bases between.

This chain uses TRBV24-1 with TRBJ1-2; 7 bases match TRBD1. The CDR3 extends over 14 amino acids. Germline values: CDR1 KGHDR, CDR2 SFDVKD. The V and J ends lost 3 bases and 5 bases, in that order; junction bases with no gene match: 5. CDR3 in DNA: TGTGCCACCAGTGATCCGGGACAGACTTATGGCTACACCTTC. Translation: CATSDPGQTYGYTF.

The V call is TRBV29-1, the J call TRBJ1-4; 9 nucleotides match TRBD1. The CDR3 extends over 12 amino acids. Germline CDR1 is SQVTM and CDR2 is ANQGSEA. V was pared by 3 bases and J by 15 bases, with 8 bases of the junction left unmatched. The chain's CDR3 is CSVDNKQGAVFF. The CDR3 nucleotides read TGCAGCGTTGACAACAAACAGGGGGCGGTGTTTTTT.

V and J are TRBV2 and TRBJ2-7; TRBD1 is a possible D gene (5 bases). The CDR3 contains 13 residues. Trimming pared 3 bases from V and 3 bases from J, leaving 9 bases between. Germline CDR1 and CDR2: SNHLY and FYNNEI. CDR3 residues: CASSDPGIYEQYF. DNA of the CDR3: TGTGCCAGCAGTGACCCAGGGATCTACGAGCAGTACTTC.

The gene calls are TRBV5-1 and TRBJ2-3; the D gene is possibly TRBD1 (6 bases). This CDR3 contains 13 residues. Between the trimmed V and J ends, which lost 4 bases and 6 bases, there was a span of 12 bases. Germline lookup yields CDR1 SGHRS and CDR2 YFSETQ. CDR3 bases: TGCGCCAGCAGCCAGGGGTCCCGGGATACGCAGTATTTT. This codes for CASSQGSRDTQYF.

Comment on this clone: In the same sample, other DNA sequences code for this CDR3. The chain links TRBV29-1 to TRBJ1-1; 7 nucleotides line up with TRBD1. The CDR3 is 13 amino acids. Trimming removed 3 bases from V and 5 bases from J; junction bases left unmatched: 6. Germline CDR1 is SQVTM and CDR2 is ANQGSEA. CDR3 in DNA: TGCAGCGTTGAGGGACAGCCAAGGACTGAAGCTTTCTTT. Its protein product is CSVEGQPRTEAFF. The whole variable domain, filled in from reference TRBV29-1 and TRBJ1-1, reads SAVISQKPSRDICQRGTSLTIQCQVDSQVTMMFWYRQQPGQSLTLIATANQGSEATYESGFVIDKFPISRPNLTFSTLTVSNMSPEDSSIYLCSVEGQPRTEAFFGQGTRLTVV.

The chain has TRBV18 and TRBJ1-1, with 12 bases matching TRBD1. Germline V lookup: CDR1 KGHSH, CDR2 LQKENI. Germline trimming cut 4 bases from V and 3 bases from J; bases unmatched to any gene: 6. The CDR3 extends over 16 amino acids. The CDR3 reads CASSRGTGGMDTEAFF. In nucleotides, the CDR3 is TGTGCCAGCTCACGCGGGACAGGGGGCATGGACACTGAAGCTTTCTTT.